These 25 T cell receptor beta chains were sequenced from one sample in a study of cytomegalovirus exposure and HLA in healthy donors. In the PCR, 60 Vbeta and 13 Jbeta primers were used. Sequenced by immunoSEQ multiplex PCR; TCRdb stores in-frame clones only, minus some. The sample features some 120,000 clones, with roughly 1% in its top ten. The sequenced sample was PBMCs. The receptors were sampled from a man younger than 35 in good health and CMV-seronegative.

J is TRBJ1-2 and V is TRBV2, with TRBD1 identical over 9 bases. V dropped 6 bases and J dropped 0; count of bases not matched to a gene: 2. Per germline, CDR1 SNHLY and CDR2 FYNNEI. The CDR3 covers 14 residues. The CDR3 DNA is TGTGCCAGCAGGAGGGACAGGGCTAACTATGGCTACACCTTC. Translated, it gives CASRRDRANYGYTF. The full variable domain, completed using reference TRBV2 and TRBJ1-2, is EPEVTQTPSHQVTQMGQEVILRCVPISNHLYFYWYRQILGQKVEFLVSFYNNEISEKSEIFDDQFSVERPDGSNFTLKIRSTKLEDSAMYFCASRRDRANYGYTFGSGTRLTVV.

V gene TRBV6-4 combines with J gene TRBJ1-2; D is ambiguous. Germline loops: CDR1 MRHNA, CDR2 SNTAGT. Deletions cut 7 bases from V and 3 bases from J, with 12 bases between. The CDR3 totals 13 residues. This CDR3 reads CASIHRGDYGYTF. In DNA, the CDR3 is TGTGCCAGCATCCACCGGGGTGACTATGGCTACACCTTC.

The J gene is TRBJ1-4, the V gene TRBV18, with D possibly matching TRBD1 (5 bases). This CDR3 has 17 residues. The germline CDR1 and CDR2 sequences are KGHSH and LQKENI. With 3 bases removed from V and 3 bases from J, the gap between germline ends came to 17 bases. As DNA, the CDR3 is TGTGCCAGCTCACCCTACAGGAATCCCGTGCCTAATGAAAAACTGTTTTTT. Its translation is CASSPYRNPVPNEKLFF.

V is TRBV4-1 and J is TRBJ2-7, with D perhaps matching TRBD2 (6 bases). V was clipped by 0 bases and J by 5 bases, with 11 bases between them. From germline, CDR1 is MGHRA and CDR2 YSYEKL. CDR3 size: 14 residues. The CDR3 here is CASSQERGIDEQYF. Written as DNA, the CDR3 is TGCGCCAGCAGCCAAGAACGGGGGATAGACGAGCAGTACTTC.

The chain links TRBV5-4 to TRBJ2-5, with 10 nucleotides matching TRBD2. With V trimmed by 0 bases and J by 2 bases, 4 bases remained unmatched. CDR1 is SGHNT and CDR2 is YYREEE in the germline V gene (reference sequence). The CDR3 sequence is 16 residues long. DNA of the CDR3: TGTGCCAGCAGCTTGGCTAGCGGGGGCTTTCAAGAGACCCAGTACTTC. Residues: CASSLASGGFQETQYF.

The J gene is TRBJ2-4, the V gene TRBV5-1, with D perhaps matching TRBD2 (6 bases). The CDR3 has 16 amino acids. Germline V lookup: CDR1 SGHRS, CDR2 YFSETQ. V was clipped by 4 bases and J by 2 bases, with 16 bases between them. The CDR3 protein is CASSGLVGGTKNIQYF. The CDR3 bases are TGCGCCAGCAGCGGCCTGGTCGGGGGAACCAAAAACATTCAGTACTTC.

The rearrangement links TRBV19 to TRBJ2-7; TRBD1 matches at 11 bases. The CDR3 has 14 amino acids. Germline assignment: CDR1 LNHDA and CDR2 SQIVND (reference sequence). The V and J ends lost 3 bases and 4 bases, in that order; junction bases with no gene match: 2. As DNA, the CDR3 is TGTGCCAGTAGTATCGGACAGGGGGCTTACGAGCAGTACTTC. This translates into CASSIGQGAYEQYF.

The chain links TRBV28 to TRBJ1-1, with D hard to call. The germline gives CDR1 MDHEN, CDR2 SYDVKM. This CDR3 is 13 amino acids long. V lost 8 bases to trimming and J lost 3 bases, with 13 bases between them. The CDR3 protein is CASLRSTYTEAFF. The CDR3 nucleotides are TGTGCCAGCTTGAGGTCGACTTACACTGAAGCTTTCTTT.

J is TRBJ2-7 and V is TRBV7-9; weak D call: TRBD1 (6 bases). The V and J ends lost 7 bases and 2 bases respectively, with 18 bases between them. The CDR3 covers 15 residues. The germline V gene encodes CDR1 SEHNR and CDR2 FQNEAQ (reference sequence). CDR3 sequence (DNA): TGTGCCAGCATCCTGACAGGCCGACCCCCCTACGAGCAGTACTTC. This encodes CASILTGRPPYEQYF.

The V call is TRBV19, the J call TRBJ1-1, with unresolved D. The CDR3 spans 14 residues. Trimming took off 1 base at V and 10 bases at J, with 16 bases between the two ends. Germline assignment: CDR1 LNHDA and CDR2 SQIVND (reference sequence). The CDR3 sequence: CASSIGSRVVGAFF. Here the CDR3 DNA reads TGTGCCAGTAGTATAGGGTCCCGGGTCGTGGGAGCTTTCTTT.

The rearrangement uses TRBV5-1 and TRBJ1-5, with D hard to call. Trimming shortened V by 0 bases and J by 0 bases, and 7 bases separated the two germline ends. The CDR3 is made up of 15 amino acids. Germline V gene sequence: CDR1 SGHRS, CDR2 YFSETQ. CDR3 sequence: CASSLGGFSNQPQHF. DNA for the CDR3: TGCGCCAGCAGCTTGGGAGGGTTTAGCAATCAGCCCCAGCATTTT. The whole variable domain, remainder taken from reference TRBV5-1 and TRBJ1-5, is KAGVTQTPRYLIKTRGQQVTLSCSPISGHRSVSWYQQTPGQGLQFLFEYFSETQRNKGNFPGRFSGRQFSNSRSEMNVSTLELGDSALYLCASSLGGFSNQPQHFGDGTRLSIL.

The chain recombines TRBV13 with TRBJ2-7; 12 nucleotides line up with TRBD1. This CDR3 has 14 amino acids. V lost 3 bases and J lost 6; bases outside the gene matches: 3. The germline V gene has CDR1 PRHDT and CDR2 FYEKMQ (reference sequence). CDR3 protein: CASSLGQGAVEQYF. The DNA for the CDR3 is TGTGCCAGCAGCTTGGGACAGGGGGCGGTCGAGCAGTACTTC.

The genes are TRBV10-3 and TRBJ1-1; 7 bases align to TRBD1. Unmatched junction bases numbered 13, after V lost 6 bases and J lost 6 bases. CDR1 ENHRY and CDR2 SYGVKD come from the germline V gene. The CDR3 totals 15 residues. This CDR3 is CAIRGDRVLAAEAFF. The CDR3 DNA follows: TGTGCCATCAGGGGCGACAGGGTCTTGGCGGCTGAAGCTTTCTTT.

CDR3 sequence reads: CASSSSTSQETQYF. The CDR3 coding sequence is TGTGCCAGCAGCTCTTCGACTAGCCAAGAGACCCAGTACTTC. This chain uses TRBV7-9 with TRBJ2-5; possible D gene TRBD2, 6 bases. V shed 4 bases and J shed 1 base, with 10 bases lying between them. The germline gives CDR1 SEHNR, CDR2 FQNEAQ (reference sequence). The CDR3 totals 14 residues.

V usage is TRBV6-1 and J usage is TRBJ1-2; TRBD1 matches 8 bases. CDR3 length: 13 residues. Germline V gene data show CDR1 as MNHNS and CDR2 as SASEGT. V lost 6 bases, J lost 7 bases, and 7 bases stayed unmatched. CDR3: CASRDREGSGYTF. CDR3 sequence (DNA): TGTGCCAGCAGGGACAGGGAAGGGTCTGGCTACACCTTC.

The V call is TRBV18, the J call TRBJ1-2, with TRBD1 matching over 10 bases. CDR3 size: 15 residues. From germline, CDR1 is KGHSH and CDR2 LQKENI. Trimming took 3 bases from V and 7 from J; bases not matched to a gene: 8. This chain's CDR3 is CASSPLDRGPFGYTF. Written as DNA, the CDR3 is TGTGCCAGCTCACCCCTCGACAGGGGGCCTTTTGGCTACACCTTC.

CDR3 region: CASSDRDRGFNQPQHF. DNA of the CDR3: TGTGCCAGCAGTGACCGGGACAGGGGGTTCAATCAGCCCCAGCATTTT. The chain combines TRBV6-1 with TRBJ1-5; 11 positions agree with TRBD1. The CDR3 has 16 amino acids. The V and J ends lost 3 bases and 3 bases, in that order; junction bases with no gene match: 4. From germline, CDR1 is MNHNS and CDR2 SASEGT.

The chain carries TRBV6-4 and TRBJ2-1; D gene ambiguous. V lost 0 bases to trimming and J lost 7 bases, with 16 bases between them. Germline V gene sequence: CDR1 MRHNA, CDR2 SNTAGT. The CDR3 loop spans 16 amino acids. The CDR3 DNA is TGTGCCAGCAGTGACTCACTTATTGCTGAGAGTAATGAGCAGTTCTTC. It yields the protein CASSDSLIAESNEQFF.

Here the CDR3 reads CASSLTPGTSGRRTDTQYF. As DNA, the CDR3 is TGTGCCAGTAGTTTAACTCCCGGGACTAGCGGGAGAAGGACAGATACGCAGTATTTT. J is TRBJ2-3 and V is TRBV19; TRBD2 agrees at 14 bases. CDR1 is LNHDA and CDR2 is SQIVND in the germline V gene (reference sequence). The CDR3 consists of 19 residues. With 5 bases clipped from V and 3 bases from J, the junction kept 13 bases outside the gene matches.

The chain recombines TRBV9 with TRBJ1-1, with D perhaps matching TRBD1 (6 bases). The CDR3 is 15 amino acids. V was cut by 0 bases and J by 1 base, with 10 bases left in between. Per the germline V gene, CDR1 is SGDLS and CDR2 is YYNGEE. For the CDR3, the DNA is TGTGCCAGCAGCGTAGGTCAACAGGGGAACACTGAAGCTTTCTTT. Residues: CASSVGQQGNTEAFF.

The chain links TRBV2 to TRBJ2-7, with TRBD1 as a possible D gene (6 bases). The length of the CDR3 is 12 residues. The germline CDR1 and CDR2 sequences are SNHLY and FYNNEI. The ends were cut back, 9 bases at V and 5 bases at J, with 14 bases in the middle. CDR3 sequence reads: CARNDRNNEQYF. CDR3 bases: TGTGCCAGGAACGACAGGAATAACGAGCAGTACTTC.

The genes are TRBV6-1 and TRBJ2-7; 9 bases fit TRBD1. Germline loops: CDR1 MNHNS, CDR2 SASEGT. This CDR3 comprises 15 residues. Trimming at V came to 4 bases and at J to 2 bases, leaving 6 bases not matched to a gene. The CDR3 DNA sequence: TGTGCCAGCAGTGTACAGGGGGCTGGGGCCTACGAGCAGTACTTC. It translates to CASSVQGAGAYEQYF.

The V and J genes are TRBV7-9 and TRBJ1-1; a weak D match, TRBD1 (5 bases). Germline V gene data show CDR1 as SEHNR and CDR2 as FQNEAQ (reference sequence). With 4 bases removed from V and 8 bases from J, the gap between germline ends came to 8 bases. CDR3 size: 11 residues. CDR3 in amino acids: CASSSYREAFF. CDR3 bases: TGTGCCAGCAGCTCCTACAGGGAAGCTTTCTTT. Combining the CDR3 with reference TRBV7-9 and TRBJ1-1 gives the whole variable domain DTGVSQNPRHKITKRGQNVTFRCDPISEHNRLYWYRQTLGQGPEFLTYFQNEAQLEKSRLLSDRFSAERPKGSFSTLEIQRTEQGDSAMYLCASSSYREAFFGQGTRLTVV.

The CDR3 sequence is CASSSYLNTGELFF. The CDR3 DNA is TGCGCCAGCAGCTCGTACTTAAACACCGGGGAGCTGTTTTTT. The chain recombines TRBV5-1 with TRBJ2-2, with no clear D. Trimming removed 3 bases at V and 2 bases at J, with 8 bases between. Germline V gives CDR1 SGHRS, CDR2 YFSETQ. The CDR3 runs to 14 residues.

The gene calls are TRBV2 and TRBJ2-3, with TRBD1 as a possible D gene (5 bases). CDR1 SNHLY and CDR2 FYNNEI come from the germline V gene. The CDR3 spans 16 residues. V shed 0 bases and J shed 3 bases, with 13 bases lying between them. In nucleotides, the CDR3 is TGTGCCAGCAGTGAAGCCCGGACACATCTTACAGATACGCAGTATTTT. Its translation is CASSEARTHLTDTQYF. Drawing the rest from reference TRBV2 and TRBJ2-3, the complete variable domain is EPEVTQTPSHQVTQMGQEVILRCVPISNHLYFYWYRQILGQKVEFLVSFYNNEISEKSEIFDDQFSVERPDGSNFTLKIRSTKLEDSAMYFCASSEARTHLTDTQYFGPGTRLTVL.